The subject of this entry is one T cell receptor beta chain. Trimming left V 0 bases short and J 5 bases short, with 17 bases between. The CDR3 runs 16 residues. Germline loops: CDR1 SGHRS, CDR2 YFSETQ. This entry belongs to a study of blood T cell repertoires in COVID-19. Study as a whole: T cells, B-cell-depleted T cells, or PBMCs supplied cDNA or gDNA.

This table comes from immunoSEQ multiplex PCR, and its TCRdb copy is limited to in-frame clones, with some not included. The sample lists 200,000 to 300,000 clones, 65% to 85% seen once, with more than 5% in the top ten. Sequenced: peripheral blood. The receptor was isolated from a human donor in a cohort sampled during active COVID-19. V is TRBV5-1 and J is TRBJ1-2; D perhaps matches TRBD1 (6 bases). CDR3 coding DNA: TGCGCCAGCAGCTTGGAGGGTGGGGGCCTTGGGTATGGCTACACCTTC. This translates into CASSLEGGGLGYGYTF.